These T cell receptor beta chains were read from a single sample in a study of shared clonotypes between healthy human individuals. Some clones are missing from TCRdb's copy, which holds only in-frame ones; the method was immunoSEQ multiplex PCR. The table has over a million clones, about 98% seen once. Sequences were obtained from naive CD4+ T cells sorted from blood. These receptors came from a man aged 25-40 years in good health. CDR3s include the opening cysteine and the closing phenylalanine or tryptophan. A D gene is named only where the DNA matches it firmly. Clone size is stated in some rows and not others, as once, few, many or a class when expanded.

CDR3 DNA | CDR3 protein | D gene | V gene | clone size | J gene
TGTGCCAGTAGTCACGGACAGACCTACGAGCAGTACTTC | CASSHGQTYEQYF | . | TRBV19 | once | TRBJ2-7
TGTGCCAGCTCACCCTATACGCCTAGCGGAGTTAGCACAGATACGCAGTATTTT | CASSPYTPSGVSTDTQYF | TRBD2 | TRBV18 | once | TRBJ2-3
TGCGCCAGCAGCCAAGATCTGAACAGGGGGGGCACCGGGGAGCTGTTTTTT | CASSQDLNRGGTGELFF | . | TRBV4-3 | . | TRBJ2-2
TGCGCCAGCAGCAAGGACGACGGTCATCAGCCCCAGCATTTT | CASSKDDGHQPQHF | . | TRBV5-1 | . | TRBJ1-5
TGCGCCAGTACCACGGGACAGGACTCCTACGAGCAGTACTTC | CASTTGQDSYEQYF | TRBD1 | TRBV5-1 | . | TRBJ2-7
TGTGCCAGCAGTGCGGGACTAGTCTACAATGAGCAGTTCTTC | CASSAGLVYNEQFF | TRBD2 | TRBV5-4 | . | TRBJ2-1
TGTGCCAGCAGCTTGTTTCAGGGATTTGACAATGAGCAGTTCTTC | CASSLFQGFDNEQFF | . | TRBV5-6 | . | TRBJ2-1
TGTGCCAGCTCCCACGGACAGGCTCGCAATGAGCAGTTCTTC | CASSHGQARNEQFF | TRBD1 | TRBV18 | once | TRBJ2-1
TGCGCCAGCAGCTTCCGGGACAGTTCCCCCCTAATGAAGGAGACCCAGTACTTC | CASSFRDSSPLMKETQYF | TRBD1 | TRBV5-1 | . | TRBJ2-5
TGTGCCAGCAGCCCGGTCGGGGACAGAGGCAACACCGGGGAGCTGTTTTTT | CASSPVGDRGNTGELFF | TRBD1 | TRBV5-6 | . | TRBJ2-2
TGTGCCAGCAGCCCCCAGGCGGGAGCGGACAATGAGCAGTTCTTC | CASSPQAGADNEQFF | TRBD2 | TRBV7-2 | . | TRBJ2-1
TGTGCCAGCAGCCCGGCGGGACTCAGCACAGATACGCAGTATTTT | CASSPAGLSTDTQYF | . | TRBV7-2 | . | TRBJ2-3
TGCGCCAGCAGCTTGGTGGGGTTCGGTGAAAAACTGTTTTTT | CASSLVGFGEKLFF | . | TRBV5-1 | . | TRBJ1-4
TGTGCCAGCAGCGTAGTTGACAGGGGGCAAGAGACCCAGTACTTC | CASSVVDRGQETQYF | TRBD1 | TRBV9 | . | TRBJ2-5
TGCGCCAGCAGCCGGGGACTACTAACCGGGGAGCTGTTTTTT | CASSRGLLTGELFF | TRBD2 | TRBV5-1 | . | TRBJ2-2
TGTGCCAGCAGCTTAGGGGAGCGGGAAGTTAATTTCGCAGATACGCAGTATTTT | CASSLGEREVNFADTQYF | TRBD2 | TRBV7-9 | . | TRBJ2-3
TGTGCCAGCACCTTAAGGCGGGCTAACTCCTACAATGAGCAGTTCTTC | CASTLRRANSYNEQFF | . | TRBV2 | . | TRBJ2-1
TGTGCCAGCAGCGTAAGACAGGGGGCCGGTGAGACCCAGTACTTC | CASSVRQGAGETQYF | TRBD1 | TRBV9 | once | TRBJ2-5
TGTGCCAGTACCATAAGGGGGGTGGCTGAAGCTTTCTTT | CASTIRGVAEAFF | . | TRBV19 | once | TRBJ1-1
TGCGCCAGCAGCTTGGGGCAAGAAGGGGAGCAGTACTTC | CASSLGQEGEQYF | . | TRBV5-1 | . | TRBJ2-7
TGTGCCAGCAGTGGGTTGCTAGCGGGAGAAGAGACCCAGTACTTC | CASSGLLAGEETQYF | TRBD2 | TRBV2 | once | TRBJ2-5
TGTGCCAGCAGCTTTTATCCTCTCGCCGGGACTAGGGACAATGAGCAGTTCTTC | CASSFYPLAGTRDNEQFF | TRBD2 | TRBV11-2 | . | TRBJ2-1
TGTGCCAGCAGCTTACTGGGGGGACGCAGCAATCAGCCCCAGCATTTT | CASSLLGGRSNQPQHF | . | TRBV5-5 | few | TRBJ1-5
TGCAGCGCTGCGGGGGGAAGTTTCGGAGAGACCCAGTACTTC | CSAAGGSFGETQYF | TRBD2 | TRBV29-1 | . | TRBJ2-5
TGTGCCAGCAGCCAATCTGGTACGATCACTGAAGCTTTCTTT | CASSQSGTITEAFF | . | TRBV7-2 | . | TRBJ1-1
TGTGCCAGCAGTGAAGGGACTAGCGTCTACGAGCAGTACTTC | CASSEGTSVYEQYF | TRBD2 | TRBV6-1 | . | TRBJ2-7
TGTGCCAGTAGTATAGACCCTGGGGCCAACGTCCTGACTTTC | CASSIDPGANVLTF | . | TRBV19 | . | TRBJ2-6
TGTGCCAGCAGCTTAGGGGTGGGAGGGTTGTCGTTAGATACGCAGTATTTT | CASSLGVGGLSLDTQYF | TRBD2 | TRBV7-2 | . | TRBJ2-3
TGTGCCAGCAGCCCCATAAGGGATACGCAGTATTTT | CASSPIRDTQYF | . | TRBV14 | . | TRBJ2-3
TGCGCCAGCAGTGAGTCGAACCAGCGGCTCTCCTACAATGAGCAGTTCTTC | CASSESNQRLSYNEQFF | . | TRBV10-1 | . | TRBJ2-1
TGTGCCAGCAGCAGGACAGGGGGAGTGGCCGGGGAGCTGTTTTTT | CASSRTGGVAGELFF | TRBD1 | TRBV7-2 | . | TRBJ2-2
TGTGCCAGCTCACCCGGCCAGTCTGAAGCTTTCTTT | CASSPGQSEAFF | . | TRBV18 | . | TRBJ1-1
TGTGCCAGCAGCTTATGGATAGCGGGAGCCAAAAACATTCAGTACTTC | CASSLWIAGAKNIQYF | TRBD2 | TRBV7-9 | once | TRBJ2-4
TGTGCCAGTAGTACAACCGGGACTAGCGGGAGATACGAGCAGTACTTC | CASSTTGTSGRYEQYF | TRBD2 | TRBV19 | once | TRBJ2-7
TGCGCCAGCAGCTTGAGTGGGGGTGGCTACACCTTC | CASSLSGGGYTF | . | TRBV5-1 | . | TRBJ1-2
TGTGCCAGCCATAATGGGGTAATCGGGGAGCTGTTTTTT | CASHNGVIGELFF | . | TRBV9 | once | TRBJ2-2
TGTGCCAGCAGCCCGGACAGGGGGCCCCCAGATACGCAGTATTTT | CASSPDRGPPDTQYF | TRBD1 | TRBV11-2 | . | TRBJ2-3
TGTGCCAGCCGATCTTGGGACAGGGGCCTCGGCCGCTCCTACGAGCAGTACTTC | CASRSWDRGLGRSYEQYF | TRBD1 | TRBV27 | . | TRBJ2-7
TGTGCCAGCAGCGTAGCCCCGACGGAGGGTACGCAGTATTTT | CASSVAPTEGTQYF | . | TRBV9 | . | TRBJ2-3
TGCGCCAGCAGCACCCTTATTAGGGGCGATGAGCAGTTCTTC | CASSTLIRGDEQFF | . | TRBV5-1 | . | TRBJ2-1
TGTGCCAGCAGTGACCTTAGCGGGAGGAGTGAGACCCAGTACTTC | CASSDLSGRSETQYF | TRBD2 | TRBV6-1 | . | TRBJ2-5
TGTGCCAGCAGCTTAGCGCCAAGGCGGGAGCTGTTTTTT | CASSLAPRRELFF | . | TRBV7-2 | . | TRBJ2-2
TGTGCCATCAGAGGGACTAGCGAGTACGAGCAGTACTTC | CAIRGTSEYEQYF | TRBD2 | TRBV10-3 | . | TRBJ2-7
TGTGCCAGCAGCAGTAAGAGGGACAGGGGACCCCCTCCCCTCTACGAGCAGTACTTC | CASSSKRDRGPPPLYEQYF | . | TRBV21-1 | . | TRBJ2-7
TGTGCCAGCAGCTTGGTTGGCTACGAGCAGTACTTC | CASSLVGYEQYF | . | TRBV5-6 | . | TRBJ2-7
TGTGCCAGCTGGAGAGCGGGAGATGGGACCCAGTACTTC | CASWRAGDGTQYF | . | TRBV21-1 | . | TRBJ2-5
TGTGCCAGCAGTGCCCTATACGAGCAGTACTTC | CASSALYEQYF | . | TRBV2 | once | TRBJ2-7
TGTGCCAGCAGCACCCCACCCGGACTAGCGGGATATTATGGCAATGAGCAGTTCTTC | CASSTPPGLAGYYGNEQFF | TRBD2 | TRBV11-2 | . | TRBJ2-1
TGTGCCAGCAGCCCCGATCCTGCCTACGAGCAGTACTTC | CASSPDPAYEQYF | . | TRBV5-4 | . | TRBJ2-7
TGTGCCAGCAGCCAAGAAAAAACCGGGAGGTGGGGCACTGAAGCTTTCTTT | CASSQEKTGRWGTEAFF | . | TRBV14 | . | TRBJ1-1
TGTGCCAGCTCACAGGACAGTCAAGAGACCCAGTACTTC | CASSQDSQETQYF | . | TRBV18 | . | TRBJ2-5
TGTGCCAGCAGCCCCGTCCTCGCGCGGGATACGCAGTATTTT | CASSPVLARDTQYF | . | TRBV2 | . | TRBJ2-3
TGTGCCAGCAGTCCAAGGATGTTGCCCAATCAGCCCCAGCATTTT | CASSPRMLPNQPQHF | . | TRBV28 | . | TRBJ1-5
TGTGCCAGCAGTGAAGGGCTAGCGTACCAAGAGACCCAGTACTTC | CASSEGLAYQETQYF | . | TRBV2 | . | TRBJ2-5
TGTGCCAGCAGCTTAGGTCTGCCCTCCTACAATGAGCAGTTCTTC | CASSLGLPSYNEQFF | . | TRBV11-2 | . | TRBJ2-1
TGTGCCAGCAGAAGGGGACAGGGCAATCAGCCCCAGCATTTT | CASRRGQGNQPQHF | TRBD1 | TRBV28 | . | TRBJ1-5
TGTGCCAGCAGCCAGGGGGACACTAGCGGGAGTAGTGATACGCAGTATTTT | CASSQGDTSGSSDTQYF | TRBD2 | TRBV4-2 | . | TRBJ2-3
TGTGCCAGCAGCCCCGGGACTAGTCGTTCAGATACGCAGTATTTT | CASSPGTSRSDTQYF | TRBD2 | TRBV7-2 | . | TRBJ2-3
TGTGCCACCAGCAGTATGTTCGGGGGCTGGAGGAACACCGGGGAGCTGTTTTTT | CATSSMFGGWRNTGELFF | . | TRBV15 | . | TRBJ2-2